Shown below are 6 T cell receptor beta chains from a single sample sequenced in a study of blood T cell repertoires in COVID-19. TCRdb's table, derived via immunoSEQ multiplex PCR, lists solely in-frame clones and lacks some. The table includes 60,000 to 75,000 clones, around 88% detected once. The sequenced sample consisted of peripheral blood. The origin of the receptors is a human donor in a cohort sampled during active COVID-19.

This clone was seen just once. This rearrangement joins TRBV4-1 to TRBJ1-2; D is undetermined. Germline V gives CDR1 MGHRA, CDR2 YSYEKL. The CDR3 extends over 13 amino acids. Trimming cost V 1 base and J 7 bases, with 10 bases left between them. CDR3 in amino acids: CASSQVTGGGYTF. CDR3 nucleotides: TGCGCCAGCAGCCAAGTTACCGGCGGTGGCTACACCTTC.

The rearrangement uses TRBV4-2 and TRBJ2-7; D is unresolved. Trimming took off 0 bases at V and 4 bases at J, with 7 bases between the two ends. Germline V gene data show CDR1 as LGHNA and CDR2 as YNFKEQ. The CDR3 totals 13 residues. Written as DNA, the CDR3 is TGTGCCAGCAGCCAAGATAACGGGTACGAGCAGTACTTC. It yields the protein CASSQDNGYEQYF.

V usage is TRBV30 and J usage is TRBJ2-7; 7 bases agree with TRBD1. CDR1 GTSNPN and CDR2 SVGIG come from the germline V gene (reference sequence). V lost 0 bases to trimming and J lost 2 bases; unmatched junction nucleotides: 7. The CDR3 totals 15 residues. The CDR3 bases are TGTGCCTGGAGTGTGTTAGGGACAGCCCCCTACGAGCAGTACTTC. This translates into CAWSVLGTAPYEQYF.

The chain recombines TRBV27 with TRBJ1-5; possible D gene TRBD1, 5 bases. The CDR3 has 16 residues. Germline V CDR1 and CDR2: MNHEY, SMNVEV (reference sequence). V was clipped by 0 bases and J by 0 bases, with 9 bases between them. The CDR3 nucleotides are TGTGCCAGCAGTTTATCTCCAGGGTATAGCAATCAGCCCCAGCATTTT. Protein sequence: CASSLSPGYSNQPQHF.

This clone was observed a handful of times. The CDR3 loop reads CASSLGYQFGELFF. DNA for the CDR3: TGTGCCAGCAGCCTCGGGTACCAGTTCGGGGAGCTGTTTTTT. The chain employs TRBV7-9 and TRBJ2-2; D remains ambiguous. The CDR3 consists of 14 residues. The V end was cut by 5 bases, the J end by 7 bases, with 14 bases between. The germline CDR1 and CDR2 sequences are SEHNR and FQNEAQ (reference sequence).

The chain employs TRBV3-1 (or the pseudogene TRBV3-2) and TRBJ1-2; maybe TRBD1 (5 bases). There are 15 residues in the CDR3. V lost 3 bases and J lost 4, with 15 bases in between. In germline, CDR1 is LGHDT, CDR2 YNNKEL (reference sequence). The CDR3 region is CASSHPGGEGYGYTF. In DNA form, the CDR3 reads TGTGCCAGCAGCCACCCCGGGGGGGAAGGCTATGGCTACACCTTC.